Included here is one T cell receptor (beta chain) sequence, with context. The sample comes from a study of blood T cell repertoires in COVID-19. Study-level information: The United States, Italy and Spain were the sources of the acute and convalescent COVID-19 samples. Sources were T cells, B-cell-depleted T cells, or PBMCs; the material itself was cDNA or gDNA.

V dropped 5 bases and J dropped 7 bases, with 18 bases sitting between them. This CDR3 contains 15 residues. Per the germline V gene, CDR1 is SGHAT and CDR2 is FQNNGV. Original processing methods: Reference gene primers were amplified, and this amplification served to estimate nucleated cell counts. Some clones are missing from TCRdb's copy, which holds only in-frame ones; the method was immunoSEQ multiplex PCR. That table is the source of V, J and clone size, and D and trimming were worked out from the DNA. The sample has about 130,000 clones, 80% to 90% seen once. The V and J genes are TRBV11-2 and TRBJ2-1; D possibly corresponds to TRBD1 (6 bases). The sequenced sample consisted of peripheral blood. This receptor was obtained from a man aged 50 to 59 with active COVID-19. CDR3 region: CASSPLGQPGNEQFF. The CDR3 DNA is TGTGCCAGCAGCCCCCTAGGACAGCCGGGTAATGAGCAGTTCTTC.